The 2 T cell receptor beta chains below were found in one sample sequenced in a study of blood T cell repertoires in COVID-19. Profiling relied on immunoSEQ multiplex PCR, and the TCRdb table lists in-frame clones only, not all of them. The sample shows roughly 140,000 clones, around nine tenths of them seen only once. Sequenced sample: peripheral blood. These receptors all come from a woman in her thirties or forties with acute or convalescent COVID-19.

The chain employs TRBV20-1 and TRBJ2-7; no definite D call. The CDR3 extends over 11 amino acids. V gave up 0 bases and J gave up 5 bases, with 5 bases separating them. Looked up from germline, CDR1 is DFQATT and CDR2 is SNEGSKA (reference sequence). The DNA of the CDR3 is TGCAGTGCTAGAGATAATAACGAGCAGTACTTC. Residues: CSARDNNEQYF.

The chain couples TRBV19 to TRBJ2-5; 12 positions agree with TRBD2. The CDR3 is 16 amino acids. V lost 4 bases and J lost 3; bases outside the gene matches: 6. Germline CDR1 is LNHDA and CDR2 is SQIVND (reference sequence). CDR3 DNA sequence: TGTGCCAGTAGTAGGAGGTCTAGCGGGGGGGAAGAGACCCAGTACTTC. Translating it yields CASSRRSSGGEETQYF.